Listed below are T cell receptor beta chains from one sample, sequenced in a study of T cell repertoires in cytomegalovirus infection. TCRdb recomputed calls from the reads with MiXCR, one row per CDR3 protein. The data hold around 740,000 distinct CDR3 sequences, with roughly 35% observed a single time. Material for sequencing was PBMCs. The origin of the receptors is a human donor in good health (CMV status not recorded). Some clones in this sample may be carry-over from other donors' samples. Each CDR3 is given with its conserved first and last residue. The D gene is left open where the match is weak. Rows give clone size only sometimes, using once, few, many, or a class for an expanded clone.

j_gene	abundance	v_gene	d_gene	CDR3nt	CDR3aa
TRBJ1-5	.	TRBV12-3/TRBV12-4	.	TGTGCCAGCAGTTTAGCAGGGGGAAACAATCAGCCCCAGCATTTT	CASSLAGGNNQPQHF
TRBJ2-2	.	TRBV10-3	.	TGTGCCATGGCGGCAGCGGAGAACACCGGGGAGCTGTTTTTT	CAMAAAENTGELFF
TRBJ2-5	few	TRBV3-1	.	TGTGCCAGCAGCCAAGATTGGTATGGGACACGGGACTTC	CASSQDWYGTRDF
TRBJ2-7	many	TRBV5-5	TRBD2	TGTGCCAGCAGCTTTGTGGCGGGAGAGGGCTACGAGCAGTACTTC	CASSFVAGEGYEQYF
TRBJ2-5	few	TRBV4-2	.	TGTGCCAGCAGCCAAGATGGGAGTGGATTTCAAGAGACCCAGTACTTC	CASSQDGSGFQETQYF
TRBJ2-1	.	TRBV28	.	TGTGCCAGCAGCTTCCTGAGGGGTCATGAGCAGTTCTTC	CASSFLRGHEQFF
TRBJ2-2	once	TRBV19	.	TGTGCCAGTAGTATATTTGCTAGCGTGGTCACCGGGGAGCTGTTTTTT	CASSIFASVVTGELFF
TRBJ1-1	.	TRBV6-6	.	TGTGCCAGCAGTTACCGAGAGGGGACCGCTGAAGCTTTCTTT	CASSYREGTAEAFF
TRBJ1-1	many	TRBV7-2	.	TGTGCCAGCTCGGGTCTCGGGAACACTGAAGCTTTCTTT	CASSGLGNTEAFF
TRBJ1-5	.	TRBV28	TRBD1	TGTGCCAGCAGCTCTGACAGGGGAGAAATAAACAATCAGCCCCAGCATTTT	CASSSDRGEINNQPQHF
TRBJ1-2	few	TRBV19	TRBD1	TGTGCCAGTAGTCTTACTCCGGGACAGTCATATGGCTACACCTTC	CASSLTPGQSYGYTF